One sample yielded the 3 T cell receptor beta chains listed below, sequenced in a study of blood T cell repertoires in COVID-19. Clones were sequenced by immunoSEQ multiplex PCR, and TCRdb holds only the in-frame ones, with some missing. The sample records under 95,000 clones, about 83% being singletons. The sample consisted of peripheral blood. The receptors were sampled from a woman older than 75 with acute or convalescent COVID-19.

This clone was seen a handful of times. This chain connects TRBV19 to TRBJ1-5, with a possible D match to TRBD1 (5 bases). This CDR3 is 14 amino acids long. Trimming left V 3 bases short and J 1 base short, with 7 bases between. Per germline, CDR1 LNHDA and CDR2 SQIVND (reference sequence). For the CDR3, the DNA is TGTGCCAGTAGTATCGCAGGGAGCAATCAGCCCCAGCATTTT. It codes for CASSIAGSNQPQHF.

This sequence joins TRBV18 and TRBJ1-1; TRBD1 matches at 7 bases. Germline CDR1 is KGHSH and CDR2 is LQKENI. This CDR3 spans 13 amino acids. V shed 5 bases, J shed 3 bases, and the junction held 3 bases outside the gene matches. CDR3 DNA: TGTGCCAGCTCAGCCGGACAGGACACTGAAGCTTTCTTT. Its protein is CASSAGQDTEAFF.

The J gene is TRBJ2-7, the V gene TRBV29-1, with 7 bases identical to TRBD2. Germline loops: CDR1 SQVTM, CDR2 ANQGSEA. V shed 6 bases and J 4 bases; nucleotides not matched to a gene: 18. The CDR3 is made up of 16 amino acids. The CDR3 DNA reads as TGCAGCGTAGACCAGACAAGGCCTAGCGGAACTTACGAGCAGTACTTC. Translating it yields CSVDQTRPSGTYEQYF.